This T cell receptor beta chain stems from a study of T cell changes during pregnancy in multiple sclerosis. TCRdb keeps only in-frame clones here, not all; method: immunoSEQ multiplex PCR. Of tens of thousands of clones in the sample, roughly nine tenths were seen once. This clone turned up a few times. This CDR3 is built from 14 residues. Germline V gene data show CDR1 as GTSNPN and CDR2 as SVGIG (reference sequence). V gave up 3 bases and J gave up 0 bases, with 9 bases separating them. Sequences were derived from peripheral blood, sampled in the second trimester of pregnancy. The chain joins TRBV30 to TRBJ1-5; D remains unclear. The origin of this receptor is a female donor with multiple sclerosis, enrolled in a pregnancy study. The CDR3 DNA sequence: TGTGCCTGGAGCCTTTTCTCTAGCAATCAGCCCCAGCATTTT. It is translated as CAWSLFSSNQPQHF.